This TCR beta chain derives from a study of T cell responses to AZD1222 COVID-19 vaccine. The repertoire was sequenced with immunoSEQ multiplex PCR; TCRdb's copy has only in-frame clones and lacks some. The table records about 130,000 clones, 89% of them present only once. The V end was cut by 1 base, the J end by 1 base, with 14 bases between. This CDR3 region has 16 residues. CDR1 and CDR2 (germline): SGHVS, FQNEAQ. The origin of this receptor is an adult in good health. The chain recombines TRBV7-8 with TRBJ2-7; possible D gene TRBD2, 6 bases. Sequencing used peripheral blood, obtained on day 0 of AZD1222 vaccination. The CDR3 DNA reads as TGTGCCAGCAGCTTAGTAGGCGGGGCGACATCCTACGAGCAGTACTTC. Protein sequence: CASSLVGGATSYEQYF.